A single sample gave rise to the 15 T cell receptor beta chains below, sequenced in a study of T-cell memory formation after mild COVID-19. TCRdb called the 5' RACE reads again in MiXCR, with one record for every CDR3 protein. The data show hundreds of thousands of distinct CDR3 sequences, with 20% seen just once and about 8.8% held by the top ten. Sample: PBMCs or a T cell subset sorted from them (not recorded which). The receptors come from an adult woman who had mild COVID-19 (a few samples of this study predate the infection). Cell type and time point are not known.

DNA for the CDR3: TGTGCCAGCAGCATACAGGGGGATGGCTACACCTTC. This translates into CASSIQGDGYTF. This chain connects TRBV11-2 to TRBJ1-2; the match to TRBD1 covers 8 bases. CDR1 and CDR2 from the germline V gene are SGHAT and FQNNGV. The trim removed 5 bases at V and 6 bases at J, leaving 2 bases unmatched. The CDR3 is 12 amino acids.

There are many counts of this clonotype. The CDR3 DNA reads TGTGCCAGCAACCGGGGATTTAGTGAGCAGTTCTTC. Protein sequence: CASNRGFSEQFF. The V gene is TRBV12-3 or TRBV12-4, the J gene TRBJ2-1, with D possibly matching TRBD2 (5 bases). With 7 bases removed from V and 9 bases from J, the gap between germline ends came to 13 bases. The CDR3 sequence is 12 residues long.

This clonotype showed up just a few times. V usage is TRBV4-1 and J usage is TRBJ1-2; 7 bases are shared with TRBD1. This CDR3 region has 17 residues. The germline CDR1 and CDR2 sequences are MGHRA and YSYEKL. J was trimmed by 1 base and V by 1 base; bases with no gene match: 9. The DNA of the CDR3 is TGCGCCAGCAGCCAAGGATACAGGGGCAGGAATAACTATGGCTACACCTTC. Protein: CASSQGYRGRNNYGYTF.

The V and J genes are TRBV4-1 and TRBJ1-2; TRBD1 agrees at 10 bases. Trimming cost V 1 base and J 7 bases; bases outside gene matches: 6. The CDR3 contains 15 residues. From germline, CDR1 is MGHRA and CDR2 YSYEKL. The CDR3 spells CASSQGSGDRGGYTF. Here the CDR3 DNA reads TGCGCCAGCAGCCAAGGGAGCGGGGACAGGGGTGGCTACACCTTC.

This clonotype was counted a few times. One junction end does not reproduce the germline sequence, and a read error may be involved. The chain employs TRBV7-2 and TRBJ1-1; D remains unclear. The CDR3 runs to 14 residues. CDR1 is SGHTA and CDR2 is FQGNSA in the germline V gene. CDR3 sequence (DNA): TGTGCCAGTAGCTTAGAAGGAGTCGCCACTGAAGCTTTCTTT. Protein sequence: CASSLEGVATEAFF.

V is TRBV9 and J is TRBJ2-7; maybe TRBD1 (6 bases). Deletions cut 4 bases from V and 5 bases from J, with 16 bases between. Germline lookup yields CDR1 SGDLS and CDR2 YYNGEE. This CDR3 contains 14 residues. The CDR3 loop is CASSPRTVDNEQYF. In nucleotides, the CDR3 is TGTGCCAGCAGCCCCCGGACAGTCGACAACGAGCAGTACTTC.

This clonotype has a handful of counts. The chain couples TRBV5-5 to TRBJ2-4; perhaps TRBD1 as D (5 bases). Germline loops: CDR1 SGHKS, CDR2 YYEKEE (reference sequence). The CDR3 loop spans 14 amino acids. V was shortened by 0 bases and J by 5 bases, with 9 bases between the two germline ends. In DNA form, the CDR3 reads TGTGCCAGCAGCTTGGAGGGGTACGAAAACATTCAGTACTTC. The encoded protein is CASSLEGYENIQYF.

This clonotype appeared many times. The chain uses TRBV3-1 and TRBJ1-1; D possibly corresponds to TRBD1 (5 bases). V gave up 0 bases and J gave up 1 base, with 6 bases separating them. Germline V gives CDR1 LGHDT, CDR2 YNNKEL (reference sequence). The CDR3 has 14 residues. The CDR3 coding sequence is TGTGCCAGCAGCCAAGAGCAGGGGAACACTGAAGCTTTCTTT. Amino acid sequence: CASSQEQGNTEAFF.

This clonotype was counted many times. This chain links TRBV7-9 with TRBJ2-7; 9 nucleotides align to TRBD1. This CDR3 comprises 16 residues. V shed 1 base, J shed 2 bases, and the junction held 6 bases outside the gene matches. Germline V lookup: CDR1 SEHNR, CDR2 FQNEAQ (reference sequence). The CDR3 region is CASSLGGTGRTYEQYF. The CDR3, as DNA: TGTGCCAGCAGCTTAGGGGGGACAGGGAGGACCTACGAGCAGTACTTC.

This chain joins TRBV12-3 or TRBV12-4 and TRBJ2-5; no firm D call. The CDR3 spans 14 residues. Trimming stripped 2 bases from V and 5 bases from J, with 12 bases between. The CDR3 loop reads CASSLTLASETQYF. CDR3 DNA sequence: TGTGCCAGCAGTTTAACCTTGGCCAGCGAGACCCAGTACTTC.

The V gene is TRBV6-4, the J gene TRBJ1-2, with D possibly TRBD1 on 5 matching bases. The germline V gene has CDR1 MRHNA and CDR2 SNTAGT. V was pared by 2 bases and J by 3 bases, with 10 bases between. The CDR3 contains 14 residues. The CDR3, as DNA: TGTGCCAGCAGTGACGGACGGGGCCACTATGGCTACACCTTC. It encodes CASSDGRGHYGYTF.

This clonotype turned up a few times. The chain is built from TRBV20-1 and TRBJ1-1, with D hard to call. This CDR3 is built from 13 residues. Looked up from germline, CDR1 is DFQATT and CDR2 is SNEGSKA (reference sequence). Trimming stripped 6 bases from V and 0 bases from J, with 11 bases between. The CDR3 loop reads CSAFLQVNTEAFF. In nucleotides, the CDR3 is TGCAGTGCATTCTTGCAGGTGAACACTGAAGCTTTCTTT.

The rearrangement uses TRBV27 and TRBJ1-2, with a tentative D call TRBD1 (5 bases). Germline V gene data show CDR1 as MNHEY and CDR2 as SMNVEV (reference sequence). This CDR3 is 13 amino acids long. Trimming removed 10 bases at V and 5 bases at J, with 17 bases between. The CDR3 protein is CATRQTAEYGYTF. CDR3 in DNA: TGTGCCACCAGGCAGACAGCTGAATATGGCTACACCTTC.

The chain carries TRBV20-1 and TRBJ1-1; the match to TRBD1 covers 9 bases. The CDR3 runs 14 residues. Trimming took 2 bases from V and 1 from J; bases not matched to a gene: 2. Germline CDR1 is DFQATT and CDR2 is SNEGSKA (reference sequence). The CDR3 sequence is CSARMGQGNTEAFF. In nucleotides, the CDR3 is TGCAGTGCTAGAATGGGACAGGGGAACACTGAAGCTTTCTTT.

This clonotype has a handful of counts. The chain employs TRBV11-2 and TRBJ2-2; possibly TRBD1 for D (5 bases). CDR1 SGHAT and CDR2 FQNNGV come from the germline V gene. There are 17 residues in the CDR3. V lost 3 bases, J lost 4 bases, and 18 bases lay in between. The chain's CDR3 is CASSLDQGVKGTGELFF. The DNA for the CDR3 is TGTGCCAGCAGCTTGGATCAGGGCGTTAAGGGCACCGGGGAGCTGTTTTTT.